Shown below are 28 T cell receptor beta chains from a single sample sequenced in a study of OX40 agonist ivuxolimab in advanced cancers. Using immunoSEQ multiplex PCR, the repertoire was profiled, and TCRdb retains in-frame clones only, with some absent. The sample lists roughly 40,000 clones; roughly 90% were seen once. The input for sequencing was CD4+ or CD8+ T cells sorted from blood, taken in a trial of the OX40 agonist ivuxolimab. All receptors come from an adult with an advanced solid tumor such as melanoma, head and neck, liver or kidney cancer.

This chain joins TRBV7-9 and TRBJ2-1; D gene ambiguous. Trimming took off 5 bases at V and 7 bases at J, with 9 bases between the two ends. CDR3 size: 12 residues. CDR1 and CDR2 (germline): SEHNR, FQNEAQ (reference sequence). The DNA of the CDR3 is TGTGCCAGCAGCCCTAGACAAAATGAGCAGTTCTTC. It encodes CASSPRQNEQFF.

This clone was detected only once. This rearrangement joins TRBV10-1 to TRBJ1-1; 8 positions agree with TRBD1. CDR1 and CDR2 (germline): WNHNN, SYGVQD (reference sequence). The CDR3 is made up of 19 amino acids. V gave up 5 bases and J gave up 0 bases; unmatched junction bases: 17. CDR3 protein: CASSSRPRGRSGVNTEAFF. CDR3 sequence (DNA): TGCGCCAGCAGTTCACGACCCAGGGGGCGATCGGGGGTGAACACTGAAGCTTTCTTT.

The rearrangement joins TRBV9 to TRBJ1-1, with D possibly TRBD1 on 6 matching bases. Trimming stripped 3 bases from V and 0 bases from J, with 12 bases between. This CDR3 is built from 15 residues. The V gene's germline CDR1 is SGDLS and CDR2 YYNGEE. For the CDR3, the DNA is TGTGCCAGCAGCGCGGACAGAGCCGTGAACACTGAAGCTTTCTTT. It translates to CASSADRAVNTEAFF.

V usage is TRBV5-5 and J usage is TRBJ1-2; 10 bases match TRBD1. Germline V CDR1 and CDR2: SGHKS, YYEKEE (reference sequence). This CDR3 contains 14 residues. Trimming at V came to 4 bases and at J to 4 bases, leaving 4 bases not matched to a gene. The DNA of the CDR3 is TGTGCCAGCAGCCTGGGACAGGGGTTCTATGGCTACACCTTC. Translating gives CASSLGQGFYGYTF.

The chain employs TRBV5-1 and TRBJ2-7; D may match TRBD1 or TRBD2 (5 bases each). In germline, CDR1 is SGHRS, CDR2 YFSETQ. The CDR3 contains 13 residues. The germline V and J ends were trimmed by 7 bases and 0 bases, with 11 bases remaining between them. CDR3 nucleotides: TGCGCCAGCCGGGACGGAAGCTCCTACGAGCAGTACTTC. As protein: CASRDGSSYEQYF.

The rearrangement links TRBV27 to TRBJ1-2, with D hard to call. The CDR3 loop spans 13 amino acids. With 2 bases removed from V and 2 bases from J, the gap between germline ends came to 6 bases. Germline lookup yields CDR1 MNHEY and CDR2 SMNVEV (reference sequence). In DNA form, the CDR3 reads TGTGCCAGCAGTTTAAACCGAAACTATGGCTACACCTTC. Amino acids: CASSLNRNYGYTF.

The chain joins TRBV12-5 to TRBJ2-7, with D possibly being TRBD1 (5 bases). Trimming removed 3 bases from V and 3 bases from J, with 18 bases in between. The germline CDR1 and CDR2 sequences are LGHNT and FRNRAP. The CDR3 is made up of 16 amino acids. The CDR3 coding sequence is TGTGCTAGTGGTTTTTATTTGGCAGGGATAGGCTACGAGCAGTACTTC. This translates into CASGFYLAGIGYEQYF.

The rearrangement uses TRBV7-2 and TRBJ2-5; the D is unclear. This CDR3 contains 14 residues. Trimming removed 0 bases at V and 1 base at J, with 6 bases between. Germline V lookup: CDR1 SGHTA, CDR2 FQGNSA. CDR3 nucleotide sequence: TGTGCCAGCAGCTTAGCACGGTTCCAAGAGACCCAGTACTTC. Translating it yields CASSLARFQETQYF.

The CDR3 coding sequence is TGTGCCAGCAGCTTGGCCTCGTCGGCAGATACGCAGTATTTT. Translation gives CASSLASSADTQYF. The chain recombines TRBV5-6 with TRBJ2-3; D not resolved. V lost 0 bases, J lost 4 bases, and 9 bases lay in between. The CDR3 consists of 14 residues. CDR1 is SGHDT, CDR2 YYEEEE, per germline.

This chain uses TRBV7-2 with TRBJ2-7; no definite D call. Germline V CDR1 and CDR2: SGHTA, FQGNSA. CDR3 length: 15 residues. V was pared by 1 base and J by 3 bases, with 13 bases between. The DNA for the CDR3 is TGTGCCAGCAGCTTAGTTTCCAGTGGGCGCTACGAGCAGTACTTC. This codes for CASSLVSSGRYEQYF.

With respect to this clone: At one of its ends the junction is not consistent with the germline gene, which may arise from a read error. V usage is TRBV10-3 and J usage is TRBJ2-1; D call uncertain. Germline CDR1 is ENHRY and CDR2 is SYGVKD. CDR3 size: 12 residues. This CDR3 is CAISAESNEPFF. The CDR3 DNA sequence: TGTGCCATCAGTGCCGAATCTAACGAGCCGTTCTTC.

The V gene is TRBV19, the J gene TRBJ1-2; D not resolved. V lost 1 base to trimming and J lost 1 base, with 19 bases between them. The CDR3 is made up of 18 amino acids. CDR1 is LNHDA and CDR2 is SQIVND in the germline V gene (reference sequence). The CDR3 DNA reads TGTGCCAGTAGTATAGGGATGCGGGCCAGCCAGAATAACTATGGCTACACCTTC. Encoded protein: CASSIGMRASQNNYGYTF.

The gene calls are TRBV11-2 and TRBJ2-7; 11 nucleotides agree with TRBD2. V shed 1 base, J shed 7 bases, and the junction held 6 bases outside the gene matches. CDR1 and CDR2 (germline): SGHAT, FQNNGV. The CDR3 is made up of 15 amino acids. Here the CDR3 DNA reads TGTGCCAGCAGCTTAGTTAGCGGGAGGGCCGGTGAGCAGTACTTC. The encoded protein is CASSLVSGRAGEQYF.

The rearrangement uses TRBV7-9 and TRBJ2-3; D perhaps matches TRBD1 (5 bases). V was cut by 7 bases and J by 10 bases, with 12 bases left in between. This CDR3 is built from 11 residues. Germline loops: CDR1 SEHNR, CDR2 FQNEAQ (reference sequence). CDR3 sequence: CASTSRDPQYF. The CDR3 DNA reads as TGTGCCAGCACCAGCAGGGATCCGCAGTATTTT.

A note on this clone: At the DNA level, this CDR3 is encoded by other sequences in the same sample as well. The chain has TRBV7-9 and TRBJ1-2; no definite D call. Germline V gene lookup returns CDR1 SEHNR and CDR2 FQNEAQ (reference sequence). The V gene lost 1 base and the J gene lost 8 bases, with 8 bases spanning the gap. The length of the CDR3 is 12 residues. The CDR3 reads CASSLGGGGYTF. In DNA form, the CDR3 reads TGTGCCAGCAGCTTAGGGGGAGGAGGCTACACCTTC.

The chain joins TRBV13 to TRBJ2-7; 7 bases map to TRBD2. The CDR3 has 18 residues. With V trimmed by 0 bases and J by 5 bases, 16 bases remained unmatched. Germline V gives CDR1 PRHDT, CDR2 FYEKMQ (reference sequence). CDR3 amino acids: CASSLGRLAASLRDEQYF. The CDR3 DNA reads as TGTGCCAGCAGCTTAGGCCGGCTAGCGGCCTCCCTAAGGGACGAGCAGTACTTC.

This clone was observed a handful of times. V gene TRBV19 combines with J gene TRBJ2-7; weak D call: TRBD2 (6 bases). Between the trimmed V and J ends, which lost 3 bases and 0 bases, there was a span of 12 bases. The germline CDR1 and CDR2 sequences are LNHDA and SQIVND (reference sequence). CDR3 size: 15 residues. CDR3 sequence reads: CASSIGGGSSYEQYF. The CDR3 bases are TGTGCCAGTAGTATTGGCGGAGGGAGCTCCTACGAGCAGTACTTC.

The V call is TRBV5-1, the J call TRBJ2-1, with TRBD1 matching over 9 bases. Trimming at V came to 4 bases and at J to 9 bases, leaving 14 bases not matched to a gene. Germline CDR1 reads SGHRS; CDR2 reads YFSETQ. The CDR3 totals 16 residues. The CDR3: CASSLARDREIFEQFF. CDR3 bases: TGCGCCAGCAGCCTTGCTCGGGACAGGGAGATATTTGAGCAGTTCTTC.

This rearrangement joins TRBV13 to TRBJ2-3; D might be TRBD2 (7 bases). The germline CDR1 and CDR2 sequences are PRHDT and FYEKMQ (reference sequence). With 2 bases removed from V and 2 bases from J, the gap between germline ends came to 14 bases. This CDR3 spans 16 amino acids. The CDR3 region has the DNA TGTGCCAGCAGCTTACTGGCGGGGGCCGCCACAGATACGCAGTATTTT. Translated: CASSLLAGAATDTQYF.

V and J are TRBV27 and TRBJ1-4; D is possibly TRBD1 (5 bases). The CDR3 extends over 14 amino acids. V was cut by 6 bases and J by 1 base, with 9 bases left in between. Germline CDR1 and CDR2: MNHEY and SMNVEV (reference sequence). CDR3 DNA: TGTGCCAGCAGAGACGGGGGAACTAATGAAAAACTGTTTTTT. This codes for CASRDGGTNEKLFF.

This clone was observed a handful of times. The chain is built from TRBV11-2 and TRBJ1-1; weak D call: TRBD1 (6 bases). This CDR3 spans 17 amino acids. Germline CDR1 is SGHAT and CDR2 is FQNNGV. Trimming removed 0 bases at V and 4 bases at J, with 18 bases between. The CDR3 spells CASSLEGRGALSTEAFF. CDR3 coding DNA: TGTGCCAGCAGCTTAGAGGGACGGGGGGCGCTTAGCACTGAAGCTTTCTTT.

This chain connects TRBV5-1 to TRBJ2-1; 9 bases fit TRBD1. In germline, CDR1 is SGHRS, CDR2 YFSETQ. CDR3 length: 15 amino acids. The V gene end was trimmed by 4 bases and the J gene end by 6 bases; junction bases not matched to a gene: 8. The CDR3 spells CASSGAGTGINEQFF. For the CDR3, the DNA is TGCGCCAGCAGCGGAGCCGGGACAGGGATCAATGAGCAGTTCTTC. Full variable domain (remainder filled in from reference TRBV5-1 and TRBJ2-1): KAGVTQTPRYLIKTRGQQVTLSCSPISGHRSVSWYQQTPGQGLQFLFEYFSETQRNKGNFPGRFSGRQFSNSRSEMNVSTLELGDSALYLCASSGAGTGINEQFFGPGTRLTVL.

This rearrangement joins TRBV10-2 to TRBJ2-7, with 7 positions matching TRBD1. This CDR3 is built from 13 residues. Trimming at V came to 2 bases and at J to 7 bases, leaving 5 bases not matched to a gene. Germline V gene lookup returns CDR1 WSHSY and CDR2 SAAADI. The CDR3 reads CASSEDRAREQYF. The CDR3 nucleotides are TGCGCCAGCAGTGAGGACAGGGCGCGAGAGCAGTACTTC.

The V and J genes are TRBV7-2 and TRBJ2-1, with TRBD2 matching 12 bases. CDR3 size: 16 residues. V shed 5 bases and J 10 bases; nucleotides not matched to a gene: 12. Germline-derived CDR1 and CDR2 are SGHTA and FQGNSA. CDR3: CASSPPGLAGSWEQFF. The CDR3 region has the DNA TGTGCCAGCAGCCCCCCTGGACTAGCGGGAAGTTGGGAGCAGTTCTTC.

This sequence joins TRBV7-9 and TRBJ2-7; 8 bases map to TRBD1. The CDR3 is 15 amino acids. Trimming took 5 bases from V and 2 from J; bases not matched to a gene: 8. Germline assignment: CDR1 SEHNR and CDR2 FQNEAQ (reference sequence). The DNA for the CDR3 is TGTGCCAGCAGCGCACAGGGGGGCCCTGCCTACGAGCAGTACTTC. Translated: CASSAQGGPAYEQYF.

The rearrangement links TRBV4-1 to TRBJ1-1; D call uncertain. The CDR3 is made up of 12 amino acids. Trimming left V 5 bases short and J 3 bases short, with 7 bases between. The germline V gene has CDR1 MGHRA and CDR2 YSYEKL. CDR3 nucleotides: TGCGCCAGCAGCGAAGGGTACACTGAAGCTTTCTTT. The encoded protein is CASSEGYTEAFF.

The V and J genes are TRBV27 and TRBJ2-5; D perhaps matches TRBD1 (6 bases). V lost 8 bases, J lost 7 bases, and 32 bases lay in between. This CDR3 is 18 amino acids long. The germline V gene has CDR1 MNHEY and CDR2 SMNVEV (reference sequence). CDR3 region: CASGPQIRQESGGRTQYF. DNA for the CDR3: TGTGCCAGCGGCCCTCAGATTAGACAGGAATCTGGGGGACGGACCCAGTACTTC.

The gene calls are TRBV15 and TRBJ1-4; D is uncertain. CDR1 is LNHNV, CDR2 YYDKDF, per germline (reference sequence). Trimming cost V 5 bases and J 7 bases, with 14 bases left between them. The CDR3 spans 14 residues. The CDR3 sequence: CATSPPQDVEKLFF. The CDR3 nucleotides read TGTGCCACCAGCCCCCCCCAGGATGTTGAAAAACTGTTTTTT.